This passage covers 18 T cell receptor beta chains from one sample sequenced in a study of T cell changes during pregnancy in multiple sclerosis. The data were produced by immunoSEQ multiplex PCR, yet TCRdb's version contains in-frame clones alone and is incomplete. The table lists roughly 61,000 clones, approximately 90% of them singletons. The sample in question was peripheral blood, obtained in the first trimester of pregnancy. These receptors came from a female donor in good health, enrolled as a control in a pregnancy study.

CDR3 loop: CASRRGTLSPQHF. The CDR3 nucleotides read TGTGCCAGCAGGAGGGGGACGTTGTCGCCCCAGCATTTT. The chain links TRBV6-5 to TRBJ1-5; possible D gene TRBD1, 6 bases. V was clipped by 6 bases and J by 9 bases, with 15 bases between them. CDR1 is MNHEY and CDR2 is SVGAGI in the germline V gene. This CDR3 is built from 13 residues.

DNA of the CDR3: TGTGCCAGTAGCCATACAGAGAACTACGAGCAGTACTTC. Its protein product is CASSHTENYEQYF. The genes are TRBV19 and TRBJ2-7; no firm D call. Trimming left V 6 bases short and J 3 bases short, with 12 bases between. The V gene's germline CDR1 is LNHDA and CDR2 SQIVND (reference sequence). There are 13 residues in the CDR3.

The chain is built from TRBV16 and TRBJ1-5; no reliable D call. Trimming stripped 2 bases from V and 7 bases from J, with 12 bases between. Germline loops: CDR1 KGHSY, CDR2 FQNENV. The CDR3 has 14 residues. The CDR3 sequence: CASSQGEHGQPQHF. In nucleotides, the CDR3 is TGTGCCAGCAGCCAAGGGGAGCACGGGCAGCCCCAGCATTTT.

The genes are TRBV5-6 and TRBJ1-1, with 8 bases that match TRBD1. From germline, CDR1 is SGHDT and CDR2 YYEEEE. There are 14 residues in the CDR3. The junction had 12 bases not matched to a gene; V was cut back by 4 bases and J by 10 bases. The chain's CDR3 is CASSLRTGPASAFF. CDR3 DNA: TGTGCCAGCAGCCTAAGGACAGGGCCAGCTTCAGCTTTCTTT.

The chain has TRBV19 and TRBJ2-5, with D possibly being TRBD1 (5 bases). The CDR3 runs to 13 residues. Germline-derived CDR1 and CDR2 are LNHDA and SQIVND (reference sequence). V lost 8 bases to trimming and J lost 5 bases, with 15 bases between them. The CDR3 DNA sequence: TGTGCCAGTGGTTGGGGCGTCGGGGAGACCCAGTACTTC. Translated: CASGWGVGETQYF. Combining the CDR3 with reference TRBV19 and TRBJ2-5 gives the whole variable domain DGGITQSPKYLFRKEGQNVTLSCEQNLNHDAMYWYRQDPGQGLRLIYYSQIVNDFQKGDIAEGYSVSREKKESFPLTVTSAQKNPTAFYLCASGWGVGETQYFGPGTRLLVL.

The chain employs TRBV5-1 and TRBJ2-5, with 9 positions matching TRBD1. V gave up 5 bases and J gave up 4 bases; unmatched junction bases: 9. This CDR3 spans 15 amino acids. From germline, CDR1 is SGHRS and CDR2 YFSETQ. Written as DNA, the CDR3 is TGCGCCAGCAGTCCCCGAACAGGGGGCACAGAGACCCAGTACTTC. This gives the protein CASSPRTGGTETQYF.

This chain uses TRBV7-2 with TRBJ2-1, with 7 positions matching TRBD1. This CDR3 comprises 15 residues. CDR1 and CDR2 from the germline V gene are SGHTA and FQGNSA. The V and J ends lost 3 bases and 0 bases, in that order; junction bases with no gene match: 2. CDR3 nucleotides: TGTGCCAGCAGCTTCCGACAGGGCTCCTACAATGAGCAGTTCTTC. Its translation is CASSFRQGSYNEQFF.

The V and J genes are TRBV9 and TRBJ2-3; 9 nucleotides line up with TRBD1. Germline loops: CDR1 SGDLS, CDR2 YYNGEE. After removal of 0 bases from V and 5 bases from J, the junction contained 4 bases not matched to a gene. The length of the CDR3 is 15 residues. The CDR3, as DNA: TGTGCCAGCAGCGTAGTCGGACAGGGGAAAGATACGCAGTATTTT. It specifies CASSVVGQGKDTQYF.

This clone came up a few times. The CDR3 nucleotides read TGTGCCAGCAGTTACGCCGGGAACTATGGCTACACCTTC. As protein: CASSYAGNYGYTF. The rearrangement joins TRBV6-5 to TRBJ1-2; no reliable D call. CDR1 is MNHEY and CDR2 is SVGAGI in the germline V gene. Trimming removed 2 bases from V and 2 bases from J, with 6 bases in between. The CDR3 is 13 residues long.

CDR3 coding DNA: TGTGCCAGCAGCTTGGTTCGTGGGGGCCTTTCCACAGATACGCAGTATTTT. This codes for CASSLVRGGLSTDTQYF. The rearrangement uses TRBV5-4 and TRBJ2-3, with D tentatively TRBD1 (6 bases). This CDR3 contains 17 residues. V was trimmed by 0 bases and J by 2 bases, leaving 16 bases between them. Germline V gene sequence: CDR1 SGHNT, CDR2 YYREEE (reference sequence).

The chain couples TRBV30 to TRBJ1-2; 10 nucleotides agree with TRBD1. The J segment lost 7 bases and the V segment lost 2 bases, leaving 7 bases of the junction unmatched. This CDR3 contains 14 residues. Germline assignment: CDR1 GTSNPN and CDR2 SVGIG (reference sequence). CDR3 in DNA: TGTGCCTGGAGTATGACAGGGGGCGCGTTTGGCTACACCTTC. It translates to CAWSMTGGAFGYTF.

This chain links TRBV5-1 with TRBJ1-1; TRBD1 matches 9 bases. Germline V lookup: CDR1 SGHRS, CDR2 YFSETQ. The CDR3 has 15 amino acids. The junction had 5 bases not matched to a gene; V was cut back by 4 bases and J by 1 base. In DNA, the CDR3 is TGCGCCAGCAGCGCTACAGGGGGCTGGAACACTGAAGCTTTCTTT. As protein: CASSATGGWNTEAFF.

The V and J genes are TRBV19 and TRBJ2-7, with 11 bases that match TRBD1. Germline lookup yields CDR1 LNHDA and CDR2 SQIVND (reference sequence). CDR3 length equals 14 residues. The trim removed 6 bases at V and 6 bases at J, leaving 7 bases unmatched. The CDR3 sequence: CASSPGQGGGEQYF. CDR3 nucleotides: TGTGCCAGTAGCCCGGGACAGGGGGGAGGCGAGCAGTACTTC.

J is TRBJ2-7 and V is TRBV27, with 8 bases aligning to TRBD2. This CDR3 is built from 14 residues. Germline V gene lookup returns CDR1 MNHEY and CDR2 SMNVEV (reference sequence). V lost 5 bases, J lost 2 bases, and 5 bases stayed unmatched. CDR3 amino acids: CASSRTSFTYEQYF. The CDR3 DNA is TGTGCCAGCAGTCGGACTAGCTTTACCTACGAGCAGTACTTC.

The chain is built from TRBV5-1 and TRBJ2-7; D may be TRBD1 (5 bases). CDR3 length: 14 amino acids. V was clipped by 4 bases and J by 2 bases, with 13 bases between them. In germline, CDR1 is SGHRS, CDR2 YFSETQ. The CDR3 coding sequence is TGCGCCAGCAGCAGGGGCCTAGGCGCCTACGAGCAGTACTTC. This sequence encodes CASSRGLGAYEQYF.

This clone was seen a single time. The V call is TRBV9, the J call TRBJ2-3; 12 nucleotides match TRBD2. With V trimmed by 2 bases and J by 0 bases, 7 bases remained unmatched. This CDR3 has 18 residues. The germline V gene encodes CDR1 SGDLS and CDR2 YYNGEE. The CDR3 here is CASSVRLAGDRSTDTQYF. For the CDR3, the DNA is TGTGCCAGCAGCGTCCGACTAGCGGGGGACCGTAGCACAGATACGCAGTATTTT.

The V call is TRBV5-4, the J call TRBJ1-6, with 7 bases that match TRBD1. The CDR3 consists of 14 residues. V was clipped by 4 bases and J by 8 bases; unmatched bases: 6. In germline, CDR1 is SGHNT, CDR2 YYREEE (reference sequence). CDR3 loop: CASSRGGPDSPLHF. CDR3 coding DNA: TGTGCCAGCAGCCGAGGGGGCCCGGATTCACCCCTCCACTTT.

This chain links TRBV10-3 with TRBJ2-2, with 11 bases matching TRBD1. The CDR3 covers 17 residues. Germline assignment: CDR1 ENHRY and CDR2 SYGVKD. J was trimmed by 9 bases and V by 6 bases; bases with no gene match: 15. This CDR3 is CAIRPTGTGGATRELFF. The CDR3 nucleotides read TGTGCCATCAGGCCTACCGGGACAGGGGGAGCGACCCGGGAGCTGTTTTTT.